The 30 T cell receptor beta chains listed next were all sequenced from one sample in a study of OX40 agonist ivuxolimab in advanced cancers. Libraries were prepared by immunoSEQ multiplex PCR; TCRdb keeps only in-frame clonotypes and omits some of them. The table has about 25,000 clones, around 79% seen once. The sample here was CD4+ or CD8+ T cells sorted from blood, taken in a trial of the OX40 agonist ivuxolimab. The receptors here all came from an adult with an advanced solid tumor such as melanoma, head and neck, liver or kidney cancer.

The chain carries TRBV4-1 and TRBJ1-5, with D unclear. This CDR3 has 13 residues. The germline CDR1 and CDR2 sequences are MGHRA and YSYEKL. Trimming shortened V by 3 bases and J by 7 bases, and 10 bases separated the two germline ends. CDR3: CASSHGEVQPQHF. CDR3 coding DNA: TGCGCCAGCAGCCATGGGGAGGTGCAGCCCCAGCATTTT.

This sequence joins TRBV5-1 and TRBJ2-7; TRBD1 matches 7 bases. CDR1 SGHRS and CDR2 YFSETQ come from the germline V gene. The CDR3 sequence is 12 residues long. V was pared by 7 bases and J by 5 bases, with 6 bases of the junction left unmatched. The CDR3 spells CASRDRSNEQYF. CDR3 coding DNA: TGCGCCAGCCGGGACAGAAGCAACGAGCAGTACTTC.

The rearrangement links TRBV5-5 to TRBJ2-7; D is possibly TRBD1 (6 bases). The V gene's germline CDR1 is SGHKS and CDR2 YYEKEE (reference sequence). This CDR3 region has 15 residues. V was pared by 5 bases and J by 3 bases, with 18 bases between. The CDR3 DNA reads TGTGCCAGCAGGTCAAGGCGGACAGCTGACTACGAGCAGTACTTC. It encodes CASRSRRTADYEQYF.

The chain recombines TRBV4-1 with TRBJ2-1; TRBD1 is a possible D gene (6 bases). The CDR3 has 16 residues. Trimming removed 6 bases at V and 9 bases at J, with 24 bases between. The germline gives CDR1 MGHRA, CDR2 YSYEKL. The CDR3 DNA sequence: TGCGCCAGCAGTAGTGAAGGCCTTGGGGCAGGGGTTGAGCAGTTCTTC. Translation gives CASSSEGLGAGVEQFF.

The chain couples TRBV28 to TRBJ2-5; the D gene could be TRBD1 or TRBD2 (5 bases each). This CDR3 region has 16 residues. Germline lookup yields CDR1 MDHEN and CDR2 SYDVKM. The ends were cut back, 0 bases at V and 0 bases at J, with 11 bases in the middle. Here the CDR3 reads CASSLWLGVYQETQYF. The DNA for the CDR3 is TGTGCCAGCAGTTTATGGCTGGGGGTATACCAAGAGACCCAGTACTTC. Full variable domain (outside the CDR3, taken from reference TRBV28 and TRBJ2-5): DVKVTQSSRYLVKRTGEKVFLECVQDMDHENMFWYRQDPGLGLRLIYFSYDVKMKEKGDIPEGYSVSREKKERFSLILESASTNQTSMYLCASSLWLGVYQETQYFGPGTRLLVL.

The V gene is TRBV30, the J gene TRBJ1-1, with no clear D. Germline V gene lookup returns CDR1 GTSNPN and CDR2 SVGIG (reference sequence). The CDR3 spans 13 residues. The V gene lost 0 bases and the J gene lost 0 bases, with 5 bases spanning the gap. CDR3 sequence reads: CAWSVGMNTEAFF. The CDR3 bases are TGTGCCTGGAGTGTCGGGATGAACACTGAAGCTTTCTTT.

The chain couples TRBV19 to TRBJ1-6; D is possibly TRBD1 (5 bases). Germline CDR1 is LNHDA and CDR2 is SQIVND (reference sequence). Trimming took off 3 bases at V and 8 bases at J, with 11 bases between the two ends. This CDR3 region has 14 residues. The CDR3: CASSITAGYSPLHF. The CDR3 DNA sequence: TGTGCCAGTAGTATTACCGCAGGGTATTCACCCCTCCACTTT.

This clone showed up just once. The chain combines TRBV29-1 with TRBJ2-1; maybe TRBD2 (6 bases). V was pared by 4 bases and J by 4 bases, with 14 bases between. CDR1 is SQVTM, CDR2 ANQGSEA, per germline. The CDR3 is 14 amino acids. CDR3 region: CSVVSAGPYNEQFF. The CDR3 nucleotides are TGCAGCGTTGTGAGCGCGGGGCCATACAATGAGCAGTTCTTC.

The sample holds a few counts of this clone. The J gene is TRBJ2-7, the V gene TRBV13, with D maybe TRBD1 (6 bases). The germline V gene has CDR1 PRHDT and CDR2 FYEKMQ (reference sequence). The ends were cut back, 1 base at V and 2 bases at J, with 9 bases in the middle. The CDR3 has 14 amino acids. The CDR3 sequence: CASSLARGTYEQYF. The CDR3 DNA follows: TGTGCCAGCAGCTTAGCCAGGGGTACCTACGAGCAGTACTTC.

The chain's CDR3 is CASTASGTTYNEQFF. The CDR3 DNA reads as TGTGCCAGCACAGCATCCGGGACAACTTACAATGAGCAGTTCTTC. This chain joins TRBV9 and TRBJ2-1; D possibly corresponds to TRBD1 (6 bases). This CDR3 has 15 amino acids. CDR1 is SGDLS, CDR2 YYNGEE, per germline. The germline V and J ends were trimmed by 6 bases and 4 bases, with 17 bases remaining between them. The whole variable domain, filled in from reference TRBV9 and TRBJ2-1, reads DSGVTQTPKHLITATGQRVTLRCSPRSGDLSVYWYQQSLDQGLQFLIQYYNGEERAKGNILERFSAQQFPDLHSELNLSSLELGDSALYFCASTASGTTYNEQFFGPGTRLTVL.

The CDR3 nucleotides read TGTGCCAGCAGTTCACAGGGGCTTGTATATAGCAATCAGCCCCAGCATTTT. Translated: CASSSQGLVYSNQPQHF. The chain uses TRBV28 and TRBJ1-5; the match to TRBD1 covers 7 bases. This CDR3 has 17 residues. The J segment lost 0 bases and the V segment lost 4 bases, leaving 9 bases of the junction unmatched. Germline loops: CDR1 MDHEN, CDR2 SYDVKM.

The chain has TRBV4-1 and TRBJ2-7; possibly TRBD2 for D (6 bases). The CDR3 consists of 17 residues. With 0 bases removed from V and 3 bases from J, the gap between germline ends came to 18 bases. Germline-derived CDR1 and CDR2 are MGHRA and YSYEKL. The CDR3 sequence is CASSQEGGEDYLYEQYF. CDR3 bases: TGCGCCAGCAGCCAAGAGGGGGGTGAGGACTACCTCTACGAGCAGTACTTC.

The rearrangement links TRBV6-5 to TRBJ1-1, with no clear D. Between the trimmed V and J ends, which lost 2 bases and 0 bases, there was a span of 7 bases. CDR1 MNHEY and CDR2 SVGAGI come from the germline V gene. This CDR3 contains 14 residues. CDR3 loop: CASSYGELNTEAFF. CDR3 DNA sequence: TGTGCCAGCAGTTACGGAGAATTGAACACTGAAGCTTTCTTT.

In this sample, this clone turned up a few times. The rearrangement joins TRBV7-3 to TRBJ2-1; no firm D call. V lost 0 bases and J 7 bases, leaving 7 bases between the germline ends. Germline-derived CDR1 and CDR2 are SGHTA and FQGTGA. The CDR3 has 13 amino acids. The DNA for the CDR3 is TGTGCCAGCAGCTTAACGGGGTGGAATGAGCAGTTCTTC. It yields the protein CASSLTGWNEQFF.

This clone was recorded a few times. The gene calls are TRBV6-5 and TRBJ1-6, with D perhaps TRBD1 (5 bases). CDR1 and CDR2 (germline): MNHEY, SVGAGI. The CDR3 consists of 14 residues. V lost 10 bases and J 2 bases, leaving 12 bases between the germline ends. Here the CDR3 reads CATRWGTYNSPLHF. The CDR3 DNA reads TGTGCCACCAGGTGGGGGACCTATAATTCACCCCTCCACTTT.

The CDR3 DNA reads as TGTGCCAGCAGCTCCGGGACAGGGTTTATCCATCAGCCCCAGCATTTT. This codes for CASSSGTGFIHQPQHF. The V and J genes are TRBV7-9 and TRBJ1-5, with 9 bases matching TRBD1. J gave up 5 bases and V 4 bases, and 9 bases lay outside the gene matches. From germline, CDR1 is SEHNR and CDR2 FQNEAQ (reference sequence). This CDR3 comprises 16 residues.

V gene TRBV27 combines with J gene TRBJ2-1, with 11 positions matching TRBD2. Germline-derived CDR1 and CDR2 are MNHEY and SMNVEV (reference sequence). Trimming took 7 bases from V and 4 from J; bases not matched to a gene: 9. The CDR3 totals 16 residues. CDR3 sequence: CASIPVGTSGYNEQFF. CDR3 sequence (DNA): TGTGCCAGCATCCCCGTTGGGACTAGCGGATACAATGAGCAGTTCTTC.

The chain is built from TRBV9 and TRBJ1-5; D is ambiguous. The CDR3 is 13 residues long. CDR1 is SGDLS, CDR2 YYNGEE, per germline. The germline V and J ends were trimmed by 0 bases and 7 bases, with 8 bases remaining between them. The CDR3 DNA reads TGTGCCAGCAGCGTAGCGGTGGGACAGCCCCAGCATTTT. This sequence encodes CASSVAVGQPQHF.

The rearrangement joins TRBV7-9 to TRBJ2-2; D is undetermined. The CDR3 is made up of 15 amino acids. V shed 0 bases and J shed 6 bases, with 11 bases lying between them. CDR1 and CDR2 from the germline V gene are SEHNR and FQNEAQ (reference sequence). DNA of the CDR3: TGTGCCAGCAGCTTAGCGAGGTTGGTTCCCGGGGAGCTGTTTTTT. Amino acid sequence: CASSLARLVPGELFF.

This rearrangement joins TRBV9 to TRBJ2-3; D gene uncertain. Germline lookup yields CDR1 SGDLS and CDR2 YYNGEE. The V and J ends lost 0 bases and 4 bases respectively, with 12 bases between them. CDR3 length equals 15 residues. This CDR3 is CASSVEGSASDTQYF. Here the CDR3 DNA reads TGTGCCAGCAGCGTAGAGGGTTCGGCCTCAGATACGCAGTATTTT. Full variable domain (outside the CDR3, taken from reference TRBV9 and TRBJ2-3): DSGVTQTPKHLITATGQRVTLRCSPRSGDLSVYWYQQSLDQGLQFLIQYYNGEERAKGNILERFSAQQFPDLHSELNLSSLELGDSALYFCASSVEGSASDTQYFGPGTRLTVL.

The V gene is TRBV7-6, the J gene TRBJ1-2; D remains ambiguous. The V gene's germline CDR1 is SGHVS and CDR2 FNYEAQ. Trimming left V 2 bases short and J 8 bases short, with 18 bases between. CDR3 length: 15 amino acids. The CDR3 here is CASSLSVGDSGGYTF. The DNA for the CDR3 is TGTGCCAGCAGCTTATCCGTCGGAGATTCTGGAGGCTACACCTTC.

This clone was detected a few times. V usage is TRBV11-2 and J usage is TRBJ2-7, with D uncertain. Trimming took 5 bases from V and 3 from J, leaving 8 bases between them. Germline V gene lookup returns CDR1 SGHAT and CDR2 FQNNGV. The CDR3 runs 12 residues. CDR3 loop: CASSVGYYEQYF. CDR3 DNA sequence: TGTGCCAGCAGCGTGGGGTACTACGAGCAGTACTTC.

This clone was seen more than once but under ten times. The chain has TRBV4-2 and TRBJ1-2; D not resolved. Trimming removed 0 bases at V and 3 bases at J, with 11 bases between. The V gene's germline CDR1 is LGHNA and CDR2 YNFKEQ. The CDR3 totals 15 residues. The CDR3 DNA is TGTGCCAGCAGCCAAGAATCCCTGGTGGACTATGGCTACACCTTC. Its protein is CASSQESLVDYGYTF.

The chain joins TRBV16 to TRBJ1-1; 7 bases are shared with TRBD1. Germline CDR1 KGHSY, CDR2 FQNENV. V dropped 0 bases and J dropped 7; count of bases not matched to a gene: 2. The CDR3 runs to 13 residues. The CDR3 protein is CASSQSGTVEAFF. The CDR3 coding sequence is TGTGCCAGCAGCCAATCAGGGACAGTTGAAGCTTTCTTT. Variable domain in full (rest from reference TRBV16 and TRBJ1-1): GEEVAQTPKHLVRGEGQKAKLYCAPIKGHSYVFWYQQVLKNEFKFLISFQNENVFDETGMPKERFSAKCLPNSPCSLEIQATKLEDSAVYFCASSQSGTVEAFFGQGTRLTVV.

This clone was counted a single time. This sequence joins TRBV7-9 and TRBJ1-1, with D possibly TRBD1 on 6 matching bases. Germline lookup yields CDR1 SEHNR and CDR2 FQNEAQ (reference sequence). The length of the CDR3 is 14 residues. V was shortened by 5 bases and J by 0 bases, with 10 bases between the two germline ends. The CDR3 DNA reads TGTGCCAGCAGCCCGGGACATCTGAACACTGAAGCTTTCTTT. Translated, it gives CASSPGHLNTEAFF.

This clone has more than one count but fewer than ten. The V gene is TRBV5-5, the J gene TRBJ2-7, with D unresolved. CDR1 and CDR2 (germline): SGHKS, YYEKEE (reference sequence). V was shortened by 0 bases and J by 2 bases, with 9 bases between the two germline ends. The CDR3 spans 14 residues. The CDR3 sequence is CASSLVDGAYEQYF. CDR3 in DNA: TGTGCCAGCAGCTTGGTAGACGGAGCCTACGAGCAGTACTTC.

For the CDR3, the DNA is TGTGCCAGCAGTGATTTTACAGATTATGGCTACACCTTC. It codes for CASSDFTDYGYTF. The rearrangement joins TRBV6-1 to TRBJ1-2; D not certain. Trimming removed 3 bases at V and 5 bases at J, with 10 bases between. The CDR3 loop spans 13 amino acids. Germline V gives CDR1 MNHNS, CDR2 SASEGT.

This clone occurred a few times. The genes are TRBV30 and TRBJ2-7; D gene unclear. The CDR3 loop spans 13 amino acids. The ends were cut back, 3 bases at V and 0 bases at J, with 9 bases in the middle. Germline V CDR1 and CDR2: GTSNPN, SVGIG (reference sequence). CDR3 amino acids: CAWSPGYSYEQYF. CDR3 DNA sequence: TGTGCCTGGAGCCCAGGTTACTCCTACGAGCAGTACTTC.

The gene calls are TRBV7-6 and TRBJ2-2; D not resolved. V lost 5 bases and J 7 bases, leaving 11 bases between the germline ends. The CDR3 is made up of 13 amino acids. Germline loops: CDR1 SGHVS, CDR2 FNYEAQ. The CDR3 nucleotides read TGTGCCAGCAGCCTATACCCCGACGGGGAGCTGTTTTTT. Protein sequence: CASSLYPDGELFF. The full variable domain, with the rest looked up from reference TRBV7-6 and TRBJ2-2, is GAGVSQSPRYKVTKRGQDVALRCDPISGHVSLYWYRQALGQGPEFLTYFNYEAQQDKSGLPNDRFSAERPEGSISTLTIQRTEQRDSAMYRCASSLYPDGELFFGEGSRLTVL.

The rearrangement joins TRBV7-8 to TRBJ1-1; weak D call: TRBD1 (5 bases). There are 15 residues in the CDR3. Trimming removed 1 base from V and 10 bases from J, with 19 bases in between. Germline CDR1 SGHVS, CDR2 FQNEAQ. Here the CDR3 reads CASSLEYGEGLVAFF. The CDR3 DNA is TGTGCCAGCAGCTTAGAGTACGGGGAGGGGTTAGTAGCTTTCTTT.